This T cell receptor (beta chain) was found in a study of a mutant IDH1 vaccine in newly diagnosed glioma. Overall study context: Either 4-6 weeks after radiotherapy alone or alongside temozolomide, vaccination was begun. Former treatment meant radiotherapy, temozolomide, or both; the majority had gotten both. Study results and caveats: Vaccination elicited immune responses in around 92% of patients.

Noted time point: week 23, last vaccination. Every vaccine dose comprised 300 ug of mutant IDH1 20-mer peptide plus topical imiquimod. The astrocytomas were IDH1-mutant, ATRX-negative, and WHO grade 3 or 4. Only in-frame clones appear in the TCRdb table, and some are missing; sequencing was by immunoSEQ multiplex PCR. The sample lists tens of thousands of clones, over 70% seen once, with roughly 15% in the top ten. This CDR3 is 15 amino acids long. The germline V and J ends were trimmed by 2 bases and 2 bases, with 10 bases remaining between them. CDR1 is MNHEY, CDR2 SVGAGI, per germline. Note on this clone: Its specificity is unknown.

The clonotype originates from a young man with glioma. Sequenced material: PBMCs, taken from a glioma patient whose treatment included an IDH1 peptide vaccine. The chain couples TRBV6-5 to TRBJ1-3; D is ambiguous. CDR3 nucleotide sequence: TGTGCCAGCAGTTACCGGTCCTTACCTGGAAACACCATATATTTT. Translation: CASSYRSLPGNTIYF.